Presented here are 28 T cell receptor beta chains from one specimen sequenced in a study of shared clonotypes between healthy human individuals. Some clones are missing from TCRdb's copy, which holds only in-frame ones; the method was immunoSEQ multiplex PCR. The repertoire includes approximately 720,000 clones, under 95% of them detected once, and 24% sits in the top ten. Naive CD8 cells, CD45RO-negative and positively selected for CCR7, excluded terminally differentiated effector memory CD45RA+ cells. Sequences were obtained from naive CD8+ T cells sorted from blood. Receptors originate from a man aged 25-40 years in good health.

The chain employs TRBV5-1 and TRBJ1-5; a weak D match, TRBD1 (5 bases). CDR1 is SGHRS, CDR2 YFSETQ, per germline. Trimming removed 4 bases from V and 10 bases from J, with 24 bases in between. The CDR3 loop spans 16 amino acids. The CDR3 DNA follows: TGCGCCAGCAGCCCAATGGGCGGGGCCTTTACAATCCCCCAGCATTTT. This gives the protein CASSPMGGAFTIPQHF.

The V and J genes are TRBV7-2 and TRBJ2-6; 9 bases line up with TRBD1. This CDR3 contains 14 residues. Germline assignment: CDR1 SGHTA and CDR2 FQGNSA. Trimming removed 3 bases from V and 12 bases from J; junction bases left unmatched: 6. The CDR3 loop is CASSFTGGGPVLTF. CDR3 in DNA: TGTGCCAGCAGCTTCACAGGGGGCGGGCCCGTCCTGACTTTC. Supplemented by reference TRBV7-2 and TRBJ2-6, the full variable domain reads GAGVSQSPSNKVTEKGKDVELRCDPISGHTALYWYRQSLGQGLEFLIYFQGNSAPDKSGLPSDRFSAERTGGSVSTLTIQRTQQEDSAVYLCASSFTGGGPVLTFGAGSRLTVL.

This clone was picked up one time. This chain joins TRBV18 and TRBJ2-7, with 8 bases fitting TRBD2. Germline CDR1 reads KGHSH; CDR2 reads LQKENI. This CDR3 is built from 17 residues. V trimming: 0 bases; J trimming: 1 base; junction bases outside the gene matches: 8. The CDR3 protein is CASSPPKPLAGSYEQYF. The CDR3 DNA sequence: TGTGCCAGCTCACCACCAAAGCCGCTAGCGGGTTCCTACGAGCAGTACTTC.

The chain is built from TRBV7-9 and TRBJ2-4; 7 bases are shared with TRBD1. V was pared by 4 bases and J by 9 bases, with 12 bases of the junction left unmatched. Germline lookup yields CDR1 SEHNR and CDR2 FQNEAQ (reference sequence). This CDR3 contains 15 residues. Written as DNA, the CDR3 is TGTGCCAGCAGCTCAGCGGTAGGGGACAGTCGCATTCAGTACTTC. This sequence encodes CASSSAVGDSRIQYF.

V gene TRBV27 combines with J gene TRBJ2-5; 7 bases map to TRBD2. Germline CDR1 MNHEY, CDR2 SMNVEV (reference sequence). With V trimmed by 5 bases and J by 1 base, 7 bases remained unmatched. The CDR3 length is 15 residues. DNA of the CDR3: TGTGCCAGCAGTCTGGGACTATGGGCCCAAGAGACCCAGTACTTC. Translating it yields CASSLGLWAQETQYF.

The rearrangement uses TRBV11-2 and TRBJ2-7, with 9 bases aligning to TRBD2. V shed 6 bases, J shed 3 bases, and the junction held 3 bases outside the gene matches. In germline, CDR1 is SGHAT, CDR2 FQNNGV. CDR3 length: 13 residues. In DNA, the CDR3 is TGTGCCAGCAGGCTAGCGGGGAACTACGAGCAGTACTTC. This codes for CASRLAGNYEQYF.

In regard to this clone: The junction does not match germline at one end; this may be a read error. The CDR3, as DNA: TGTGCTAGCAGCTTAGATTTGGGGGCGGGGACCCAGTACTTC. Amino acids: CASSLDLGAGTQYF. The chain couples TRBV7-7 to TRBJ2-5, with a tentative D call TRBD1 (6 bases). CDR3 length: 14 residues. From germline, CDR1 is SSHAT and CDR2 FNYEAQ (reference sequence).

This sequence joins TRBV28 and TRBJ2-7; D is unresolved. The CDR3 spans 15 residues. Germline V gives CDR1 MDHEN, CDR2 SYDVKM. V lost 2 bases and J 6 bases, leaving 17 bases between the germline ends. The DNA of the CDR3 is TGTGCCAGCAGTTTAAGCCCCCTTGGTTTAGTCGAGCAGTACTTC. Translated: CASSLSPLGLVEQYF. The full variable domain, with the rest looked up from reference TRBV28 and TRBJ2-7, is DVKVTQSSRYLVKRTGEKVFLECVQDMDHENMFWYRQDPGLGLRLIYFSYDVKMKEKGDIPEGYSVSREKKERFSLILESASTNQTSMYLCASSLSPLGLVEQYFGPGTRLTVT.

This chain joins TRBV2 and TRBJ2-7, with 11 bases that match TRBD2. V dropped 0 bases and J dropped 2; count of bases not matched to a gene: 3. Germline loops: CDR1 SNHLY, CDR2 FYNNEI. The CDR3 length is 16 residues. CDR3 loop: CASSEARLAGTYEQYF. Written as DNA, the CDR3 is TGTGCCAGCAGTGAAGCGCGACTAGCGGGAACCTACGAGCAGTACTTC.

The chain is built from TRBV7-8 and TRBJ2-1, with 9 bases aligning to TRBD1. The J segment lost 3 bases and the V segment lost 5 bases, leaving 11 bases of the junction unmatched. The CDR3 spans 17 residues. The V gene's germline CDR1 is SGHVS and CDR2 FQNEAQ. The CDR3 protein is CASSIPTGGADYNEQFF. For the CDR3, the DNA is TGTGCCAGCAGCATACCTACAGGGGGCGCTGACTACAATGAGCAGTTCTTC.

The chain carries TRBV29-1 and TRBJ2-1, with TRBD1 matching 7 bases. The CDR3 has 13 residues. Trimming cost V 3 bases and J 5 bases; bases outside gene matches: 4. The germline V gene encodes CDR1 SQVTM and CDR2 ANQGSEA. In DNA, the CDR3 is TGCAGCGTTGATTCCCAGGGGGACAATGAGCAGTTCTTC. It yields the protein CSVDSQGDNEQFF.

The chain uses TRBV27 and TRBJ2-7; 9 nucleotides line up with TRBD2. Per the germline V gene, CDR1 is MNHEY and CDR2 is SMNVEV (reference sequence). The CDR3 contains 15 residues. Losses at the gene ends were 6 bases for V and 6 bases for J; bases not matched to a gene: 12. The CDR3 DNA reads TGTGCCAGCAGGCACGGGGCTAGCGGGGTAGGCGAGCAGTACTTC. The encoded protein is CASRHGASGVGEQYF.

The chain combines TRBV10-1 with TRBJ2-1, with unresolved D. Per the germline V gene, CDR1 is WNHNN and CDR2 is SYGVQD (reference sequence). The length of the CDR3 is 12 residues. Trimming shortened V by 3 bases and J by 4 bases, and 4 bases separated the two germline ends. CDR3: CASSDRYNEQFF. The CDR3 coding sequence is TGCGCCAGCAGTGACAGATACAATGAGCAGTTCTTC.

The chain carries TRBV28 and TRBJ1-1; D unresolved. Trimming left V 7 bases short and J 6 bases short, with 18 bases between. Germline V gene data show CDR1 as MDHEN and CDR2 as SYDVKM. The CDR3 is made up of 14 amino acids. Here the CDR3 reads CASTTPDPTPEAFF. CDR3 coding DNA: TGTGCCAGCACCACACCGGACCCGACCCCTGAAGCTTTCTTT.

This rearrangement joins TRBV6-1 to TRBJ2-7, with D hard to call. The germline V and J ends were trimmed by 0 bases and 5 bases, with 14 bases remaining between them. Germline CDR1 and CDR2: MNHNS and SASEGT. The CDR3 loop spans 15 amino acids. The CDR3 DNA sequence: TGTGCCAGCAGTGAAGCGCTTCATCCAACACACGAGCAGTACTTC. Protein product: CASSEALHPTHEQYF.

This chain connects TRBV10-3 to TRBJ2-7; D is perhaps TRBD1 or TRBD2 (6 bases each). The CDR3 length is 15 residues. Germline loops: CDR1 ENHRY, CDR2 SYGVKD. Between the trimmed V and J ends, which lost 0 bases and 2 bases, there was a span of 11 bases. This CDR3 reads CAISESAGQAYEQYF. In DNA, the CDR3 is TGTGCCATCAGTGAGTCGGCGGGACAAGCCTACGAGCAGTACTTC.

This clone was detected a few times. The J gene is TRBJ2-2, the V gene TRBV4-1; TRBD1 matches 7 bases. Germline CDR1 reads MGHRA; CDR2 reads YSYEKL. The CDR3 consists of 15 residues. Trimming at V came to 2 bases and at J to 4 bases, leaving 4 bases not matched to a gene. Here the CDR3 reads CASSQLGQPTGELFF. DNA for the CDR3: TGCGCCAGCAGCCAACTGGGACAGCCCACCGGGGAGCTGTTTTTT.

The chain has TRBV7-2 and TRBJ2-7; 9 positions match TRBD2. J lost 4 bases, V lost 5 bases, and 3 bases had no gene match. Germline CDR1 and CDR2: SGHTA and FQGNSA. The CDR3 is 13 residues long. The DNA of the CDR3 is TGTGCCAGCAGCAACAGCGGGAGGTACGAGCAGTACTTC. It translates to CASSNSGRYEQYF.

The V gene is TRBV27, the J gene TRBJ1-1; 7 positions agree with TRBD1. This CDR3 has 15 amino acids. From germline, CDR1 is MNHEY and CDR2 SMNVEV (reference sequence). V shed 3 bases, J shed 1 base, and the junction held 5 bases outside the gene matches. In DNA, the CDR3 is TGTGCCAGCAGTTTGCGGACAGGCTGGAACACTGAAGCTTTCTTT. Translating it yields CASSLRTGWNTEAFF.

The chain carries TRBV4-3 and TRBJ2-3; TRBD1 might be the D (6 bases). The germline V gene has CDR1 LGHNA and CDR2 YSLEER. CDR3 size: 16 residues. V shed 0 bases and J shed 1 base, with 11 bases lying between them. The CDR3 spells CASSQDTGLGTDTQYF. CDR3 in DNA: TGCGCCAGCAGCCAAGATACAGGGCTGGGCACAGATACGCAGTATTTT.

V gene TRBV7-6 combines with J gene TRBJ2-1; 13 bases map to TRBD2. Trimming took 4 bases from V and 7 from J; bases not matched to a gene: 7. CDR1 is SGHVS, CDR2 FNYEAQ, per germline. This CDR3 region has 16 residues. CDR3 loop: CASSSWGLAGNNEQFF. Written as DNA, the CDR3 is TGTGCCAGCAGCTCCTGGGGACTAGCGGGAAATAATGAGCAGTTCTTC.

The chain recombines TRBV30 with TRBJ2-7; maybe TRBD1 (5 bases). This CDR3 is built from 12 residues. Germline CDR1 is GTSNPN and CDR2 is SVGIG (reference sequence). Trimming shortened V by 2 bases and J by 9 bases, and 14 bases separated the two germline ends. CDR3 protein: CAWSPDTTGQYF. CDR3 DNA: TGTGCCTGGAGTCCGGACACGACGGGGCAGTACTTC.

V gene TRBV27 combines with J gene TRBJ2-7; D is tentatively TRBD1 or TRBD2 (5 bases each). This CDR3 region has 15 residues. CDR1 is MNHEY and CDR2 is SMNVEV in the germline V gene (reference sequence). The V end lost 6 bases, the J end lost 3 bases, and 18 bases lay between the germline ends. The DNA of the CDR3 is TGTGCCAGCAGGGGGTTGGCAGGGACGGTCTACGAGCAGTACTTC. The encoded protein is CASRGLAGTVYEQYF.

This chain connects TRBV29-1 to TRBJ1-1; TRBD1 agrees at 9 bases. The J segment lost 0 bases and the V segment lost 7 bases, leaving 6 bases of the junction unmatched. CDR1 SQVTM and CDR2 ANQGSEA come from the germline V gene. CDR3 length equals 14 residues. The CDR3 here is CSGEDRGMNTEAFF. CDR3 nucleotides: TGCAGCGGGGAGGACAGGGGCATGAACACTGAAGCTTTCTTT.

This sequence joins TRBV4-1 and TRBJ2-7; TRBD1 matches 7 bases. Germline CDR1 MGHRA, CDR2 YSYEKL. The CDR3 runs 15 residues. J was trimmed by 3 bases and V by 4 bases; bases with no gene match: 9. In DNA, the CDR3 is TGCGCCAGCAGCCTTCGGGACAGCCGTCTCTACGAGCAGTACTTC. Translated, it gives CASSLRDSRLYEQYF.

This clone has just one count. CDR3 region: CSARLVDTQYF. As DNA, the CDR3 is TGCAGTGCTCGACTAGTTGATACGCAGTATTTT. The genes are TRBV20-1 and TRBJ2-3; D possibly corresponds to TRBD2 (6 bases). Looked up from germline, CDR1 is DFQATT and CDR2 is SNEGSKA (reference sequence). The CDR3 extends over 11 amino acids. V lost 5 bases and J 6 bases, leaving 9 bases between the germline ends.

The chain carries TRBV19 and TRBJ1-2, with D possibly matching TRBD1 (5 bases). CDR3 length equals 15 residues. V gave up 4 bases and J gave up 4 bases, with 16 bases separating them. CDR1 is LNHDA, CDR2 SQIVND, per germline (reference sequence). CDR3 nucleotide sequence: TGTGCCAGTAGTACACACCCGGACACGCTCTATGGCTACACCTTC. This sequence encodes CASSTHPDTLYGYTF.

This clone was seen a single time. The rearrangement uses TRBV30 and TRBJ2-1; D is ambiguous. The V end lost 2 bases, the J end lost 0 bases, and 5 bases lay between the germline ends. In germline, CDR1 is GTSNPN, CDR2 SVGIG (reference sequence). This CDR3 spans 13 amino acids. The CDR3 DNA is TGTGCCTGGAGTCGTAGCTCCTACAATGAGCAGTTCTTC. Translation: CAWSRSSYNEQFF.